The rows below give T cell receptor beta chains drawn from one sample of a study of blood T cell repertoires in COVID-19. Libraries were prepared by immunoSEQ multiplex PCR; TCRdb keeps only in-frame clonotypes and omits some of them. The table has 350,000 or so clones, 88% seen once. The sequencing sample was made of PBMCs or T cells enriched from blood (not recorded which). Receptors originate from a woman under 40 who had been exposed to COVID-19. Each CDR3 is given without its conserved first and last residue. Clone size is shown for a subset of rows, as once, few, many or a class of expanded clone.

V,size,J,CDR3
TRBV19,.,TRBJ2-7,ASSIVAGGAYEQY
TRBV2,once,TRBJ2-1,ASSELAAYNEQF
TRBV28,.,TRBJ2-7,ASSSGAGTAYEQY
TRBV27,.,TRBJ2-1,ASSTLGVAGLNNEQF
TRBV18,.,TRBJ1-4,ASSPRSAANEKLF
TRBV2,.,TRBJ2-3,ASQGIETDTQY
TRBV11-2,.,TRBJ1-5,ASSLGGWWSNQPQH
TRBV9,.,TRBJ2-3,ASSVVPSGVAGGRVDTQY
TRBV7-4,.,TRBJ1-5,ASTPLAYQPQH
TRBV7-9,.,TRBJ1-2,ASSLDLNYGYT
TRBV11-2,.,TRBJ2-7,ASSSGTGATRSSYEQY
TRBV19,.,TRBJ2-3,ASSGRPLSTDTQY
TRBV28,.,TRBJ1-1,ASTGVNTEAF
TRBV19,.,TRBJ1-2,ACRWANGYT
TRBV28,.,TRBJ2-7,AIGRYGTSFYEQY
TRBV28,.,TRBJ1-5,ASSPPGQASNQPQH
TRBV7-6,.,TRBJ2-1,ASSLLGGGPSNNEQF
TRBV28,.,TRBJ2-1,ASRQGATYNEQF
TRBV6-2/TRBV6-3,.,TRBJ1-2,ASTPGTGPYGYT
TRBV28,.,TRBJ1-2,ASRETGGSYGYT
TRBV10-3,.,TRBJ2-2,APEQGALSPANTGELF
TRBV5-1,.,TRBJ1-1,ASSFGRGTLNTEAF